What follows are 3 T cell receptor beta chains derived from one specimen sequenced in a study of cytomegalovirus exposure and HLA in healthy donors. The PCR made use of 60 Vbeta and 13 Jbeta primers. The protocol was immunoSEQ multiplex PCR, while the TCRdb copy is restricted to in-frame clones and leaves out a portion. The sample has approximately 110,000 clones. Sequenced input: PBMCs. The source of these receptors is a man aged 18 to 29 in good health and CMV-seronegative.

V gene TRBV5-1 combines with J gene TRBJ2-2; tentative D call: TRBD1 (5 bases). CDR1 and CDR2 from the germline V gene are SGHRS and YFSETQ. With 0 bases removed from V and 1 base from J, the gap between germline ends came to 7 bases. This CDR3 spans 15 amino acids. The CDR3 DNA sequence: TGCGCCAGCAGCTTGGCAGGGTTGAACACCGGGGAGCTGTTTTTT. Protein sequence: CASSLAGLNTGELFF. The whole variable domain, filled in from reference TRBV5-1 and TRBJ2-2, reads KAGVTQTPRYLIKTRGQQVTLSCSPISGHRSVSWYQQTPGQGLQFLFEYFSETQRNKGNFPGRFSGRQFSNSRSEMNVSTLELGDSALYLCASSLAGLNTGELFFGEGSRLTVL.

The chain uses TRBV18 and TRBJ2-5, with D possibly TRBD1 on 6 matching bases. CDR1 KGHSH and CDR2 LQKENI come from the germline V gene. The V gene lost 3 bases and the J gene lost 7 bases, with 21 bases spanning the gap. The CDR3 extends over 16 amino acids. CDR3 coding DNA: TGTGCCAGCTCACCTTGGACAGTGGGAGCCTCGTCGACCCAGTACTTC. It is translated as CASSPWTVGASSTQYF.

V is TRBV19 and J is TRBJ1-5; 7 nucleotides match TRBD1. Germline values: CDR1 LNHDA, CDR2 SQIVND (reference sequence). This CDR3 has 17 amino acids. V trimming: 3 bases; J trimming: 1 base; junction bases outside the gene matches: 9. Written as DNA, the CDR3 is TGTGCCAGTAGTATTAAGTGGTCGGGACAGAGCAATCAGCCCCAGCATTTT. Amino acid sequence: CASSIKWSGQSNQPQHF.